These 19 T cell receptor beta chains originate from one sample sequenced in a study of OX40 agonist ivuxolimab in advanced cancers. Assay used: immunoSEQ multiplex PCR; TCRdb lists only in-frame clones, some missing. The sample includes approximately 100,000 clones, under 95% of them seen just once. The source was CD4+ or CD8+ T cells sorted from blood, collected in a trial of the OX40 agonist ivuxolimab. All receptors derive from an adult with an advanced solid tumor such as melanoma, head and neck, liver or kidney cancer.

The chain is built from TRBV7-2 and TRBJ2-3, with D maybe TRBD1 (5 bases). V gave up 11 bases and J gave up 0 bases, with 15 bases separating them. Germline values: CDR1 SGHTA, CDR2 FQGNSA. This CDR3 is built from 14 residues. CDR3 DNA: TGTGCCGGCAAGGGGCAGCCTAGCACAGATACGCAGTATTTT. Residues: CAGKGQPSTDTQYF. Together with reference TRBV7-2 and TRBJ2-3, the CDR3 gives the full variable domain: GAGVSQSPSNKVTEKGKDVELRCDPISGHTALYWYRQSLGQGLEFLIYFQGNSAPDKSGLPSDRFSAERTGGSVSTLTIQRTQQEDSAVYLCAGKGQPSTDTQYFGPGTRLTVL.

This chain connects TRBV4-1 to TRBJ2-7; D is unclear. The CDR3 loop spans 15 amino acids. The V gene's germline CDR1 is MGHRA and CDR2 YSYEKL. The ends were cut back, 1 base at V and 2 bases at J, with 12 bases in the middle. The CDR3 sequence is CASSQASLGTYEQYF. CDR3 nucleotides: TGCGCCAGCAGCCAAGCGTCCTTGGGGACCTACGAGCAGTACTTC.

This clone was counted a few times. V gene TRBV6-6 combines with J gene TRBJ1-1; 10 nucleotides match TRBD1. CDR3 length: 14 amino acids. Germline CDR1 is MNHNY and CDR2 is SVGAGI (reference sequence). V dropped 6 bases and J dropped 5; count of bases not matched to a gene: 6. CDR3 bases: TGTGCCAGCAGATTGAGACAGGGGGCGACTGAAGCTTTCTTT. This encodes CASRLRQGATEAFF.

The V call is TRBV30, the J call TRBJ2-7, with D tentatively TRBD1 or TRBD2 (5 bases each). Trimming took 5 bases from V and 2 from J, leaving 10 bases between them. This CDR3 spans 12 amino acids. Germline-derived CDR1 and CDR2 are GTSNPN and SVGIG (reference sequence). The CDR3 nucleotides are TGTGCCTGGGGGGACCCCACCTACGAGCAGTACTTC. It is translated as CAWGDPTYEQYF.

V gene TRBV6-5 combines with J gene TRBJ1-2; 11 bases are shared with TRBD1. Germline V gene data show CDR1 as MNHEY and CDR2 as SVGAGI. Germline trimming cut 6 bases from V and 8 bases from J; bases unmatched to any gene: 8. This CDR3 has 14 residues. DNA of the CDR3: TGTGCCAGCAGGGTGGGACAGGGGGGACGGGGCTACACCTTC. Translated: CASRVGQGGRGYTF.

The chain combines TRBV19 with TRBJ1-3; the D gene is possibly TRBD1 (6 bases). Looked up from germline, CDR1 is LNHDA and CDR2 is SQIVND (reference sequence). CDR3 length: 14 amino acids. CDR3 DNA: TGTGGCCAGTATTTGGGGGCAACTGGAAACACCATATATTTT. As protein: CGQYLGATGNTIYF. Full variable domain (outside the CDR3, taken from reference TRBV19 and TRBJ1-3): DGGITQSPKYLFRKEGQNVTLSCEQNLNHDAMYWYRQDPGQGLRLIYYSQIVNDFQKGDIAEGYSVSREKKESFPLTVTSAQKNPTAFYLCGQYLGATGNTIYFGEGSWLTVV.

This chain joins TRBV30 and TRBJ2-3; 8 bases align to TRBD2. In germline, CDR1 is GTSNPN, CDR2 SVGIG (reference sequence). The length of the CDR3 is 17 residues. With 0 bases clipped from V and 3 bases from J, the junction kept 11 bases outside the gene matches. CDR3 sequence (DNA): TGTGCCTGGAGTGTACAGTCGGGACTAGTTAGGACAGATACGCAGTATTTT. Translated, it gives CAWSVQSGLVRTDTQYF. The variable domain in full, completed from reference TRBV30 and TRBJ2-3, reads SQTIHQWPATLVQPVGSPLSLECTVEGTSNPNLYWYRQAAGRGLQLLFYSVGIGQISSEVPQNLSASRPQDRQFILSSKKLLLSDSGFYLCAWSVQSGLVRTDTQYFGPGTRLTVL.

The J gene is TRBJ2-7, the V gene TRBV18, with D tentatively TRBD1 (5 bases). Trimming removed 6 bases from V and 2 bases from J, with 14 bases in between. Germline V gene lookup returns CDR1 KGHSH and CDR2 LQKENI. CDR3 length: 14 amino acids. The CDR3 loop is CASSPTGRAYEQYF. CDR3 nucleotides: TGTGCCAGCTCGCCCACCGGCAGGGCCTACGAGCAGTACTTC.

The chain couples TRBV21-1 to TRBJ2-7; TRBD1, as called in the table, went unchecked against the DNA. TRBV21-1 is an annotated pseudogene. This CDR3 is 15 amino acids long. CDR3 in amino acids: CASSKVRTQKREQYF. CDR3 in DNA: TGTGCCAGCAGCAAAGTGAGGACACAAAAACGGGAGCAGTACTTC.

This clone was found once. The J gene is TRBJ1-2, the V gene TRBV25-1; 8 nucleotides match TRBD1. The CDR3 is 13 residues long. In germline, CDR1 is MGHDK, CDR2 SYGVNS. The V gene end was trimmed by 5 bases and the J gene end by 5 bases; junction bases not matched to a gene: 4. CDR3 residues: CASSNTGGYGYTF. CDR3 bases: TGTGCCAGCAGTAACACAGGGGGTTATGGCTACACCTTC.

In this sample, this clone turned up many times. The chain recombines TRBV7-3 with TRBJ1-6; no clear D gene. The germline V gene has CDR1 SGHTA and CDR2 FQGTGA. Trimming left V 0 bases short and J 13 bases short, with 13 bases between. The CDR3 is 14 amino acids. CDR3 in amino acids: CASSLTPAAGPLHF. The CDR3 DNA reads TGTGCCAGCAGCTTAACCCCCGCAGCGGGTCCCCTCCACTTT.

The V call is TRBV5-3, the J call TRBJ1-5; no clear D. TRBV5-3 is an open reading frame, and its role is uncertain. Between the trimmed V and J ends, which lost 1 base and 0 bases, there was a span of 11 bases. The CDR3 consists of 16 residues. As DNA, the CDR3 is TGTGCCAGAAGCTTGCTGCATGCTTATAGCAATCAGCCCCAGCATTTT. Its protein is CARSLLHAYSNQPQHF.

CDR3 in DNA: TGCGCCAGCAGGATAGCGGGAGGAATACGCACCTACGAGCAGTACTTC. Translating it yields CASRIAGGIRTYEQYF. The chain has TRBV5-1 and TRBJ2-7; the match to TRBD2 covers 10 bases. CDR3 length: 16 residues. Germline V gene data show CDR1 as SGHRS and CDR2 as YFSETQ. The ends lost 5 bases at V and 2 bases at J; junction bases unmatched: 10.

The rearrangement uses TRBV5-4 and TRBJ2-7; D unclear. The V gene lost 0 bases and the J gene lost 6 bases, with 10 bases spanning the gap. The germline V gene encodes CDR1 SGHNT and CDR2 YYREEE (reference sequence). The CDR3 sequence is 13 residues long. The CDR3 sequence: CASSLVSTGEQYF. In DNA form, the CDR3 reads TGTGCCAGCAGCTTGGTTAGCACGGGCGAGCAGTACTTC.

The chain joins TRBV7-9 to TRBJ2-2, with D maybe TRBD2 (5 bases). This CDR3 contains 13 residues. Trimming pared 2 bases from V and 5 bases from J, leaving 6 bases between. Germline V gene data show CDR1 as SEHNR and CDR2 as FQNEAQ (reference sequence). The CDR3 DNA reads as TGTGCCAGCAGCTTAAGCGGTACCGGGGAGCTGTTTTTT. This gives the protein CASSLSGTGELFF.

V gene TRBV11-2 combines with J gene TRBJ2-1; 9 nucleotides line up with TRBD2. The junction had 6 bases not matched to a gene; V was cut back by 1 base and J by 2 bases. CDR3 length equals 17 residues. Germline V gives CDR1 SGHAT, CDR2 FQNNGV. Here the CDR3 DNA reads TGTGCCAGCAGCTTAGGAATTCTAGCGGGACCCTACAATGAGCAGTTCTTC. Protein product: CASSLGILAGPYNEQFF.

V gene TRBV19 combines with J gene TRBJ2-5; no firm D call. V was cut by 2 bases and J by 5 bases, with 9 bases left in between. CDR1 is LNHDA and CDR2 is SQIVND in the germline V gene (reference sequence). This CDR3 spans 13 amino acids. For the CDR3, the DNA is TGTGCCAGTAGTATAAATAGCCGGGAGACCCAGTACTTC. Amino acid sequence: CASSINSRETQYF.

The chain couples TRBV5-6 to TRBJ2-7; D gene uncertain. Trimming took off 0 bases at V and 4 bases at J, with 5 bases between the two ends. Germline lookup yields CDR1 SGHDT and CDR2 YYEEEE. CDR3 length equals 12 residues. This CDR3 is CASSLARYEQYF. DNA of the CDR3: TGTGCCAGCAGCTTGGCCCGTTACGAGCAGTACTTC.

This chain uses TRBV9 with TRBJ2-1, with TRBD1 as a possible D gene (5 bases). Trimming took 0 bases from V and 4 from J, leaving 11 bases between them. The CDR3 sequence is 15 residues long. The germline CDR1 and CDR2 sequences are SGDLS and YYNGEE. The CDR3 is CASSVDLGLYNEQFF. In DNA form, the CDR3 reads TGTGCCAGCAGCGTAGACCTGGGGCTTTACAATGAGCAGTTCTTC.